The 19 T cell receptor beta chains below come from one sample, sequenced in a study of shared clonotypes between healthy human individuals (dated by TCRdb to about 2020). Library generation was performed with the immunoSEQ multiplex PCR assay. Held by TCRdb, this immuneACCESS table contains in-frame sequences only and omits some clones. Under half of the omission traces to an unresolved V gene where checked; the cause of the rest is unknown. A total of over a million clones appear in this sample, about four fifths of them only once. The ten largest account for 0.5% to 0.6% of the sample. The sample consisted of memory CD4+ T cells from PBMCs. The intended sense of this specimen's cell subset or site label: CD45RA-negative fraction. All receptors come from a young man in good health. Some clones in this sample may be carry-over from other donors' samples.

This clone was detected once. V gene TRBV27 combines with J gene TRBJ2-5; 8 bases are a match to TRBD2. Germline lookup yields CDR1 MNHEY and CDR2 SMNVEV (reference sequence). V was pared by 8 bases and J by 4 bases, with 9 bases of the junction left unmatched. This CDR3 is built from 14 residues. CDR3 sequence reads: CASGPAGVLETQYF. For the CDR3, the DNA is TGTGCCAGCGGCCCAGCGGGAGTGTTAGAGACCCAGTACTTC.

The CDR3 DNA is TGTGCCAGCAGCCAAGTCGGGTATGAGCAGTTCTTC. Amino acids: CASSQVGYEQFF. The V call is TRBV4-2, the J call TRBJ2-1; no firm D call. The CDR3 is 12 residues long. Trimming cost V 1 base and J 8 bases, with 6 bases left between them. Germline V gene sequence: CDR1 LGHNA, CDR2 YNFKEQ.

This clone showed up just a few times. This chain connects TRBV19 to TRBJ2-7; D may be TRBD1 (6 bases). Trimming removed 6 bases from V and 3 bases from J, with 9 bases in between. CDR1 LNHDA and CDR2 SQIVND come from the germline V gene (reference sequence). The CDR3 covers 12 residues. The DNA of the CDR3 is TGTGCCAGTAGGGACAGAAGCTACGAGCAGTACTTC. Translating gives CASRDRSYEQYF.

The DNA for the CDR3 is TGTGCCAGCAGCTCTCCAGGGGGCGGGTACGAGCAGTACTTC. This translates into CASSSPGGGYEQYF. The rearrangement joins TRBV6-6 to TRBJ2-7; 8 nucleotides agree with TRBD1. Germline values: CDR1 MNHNY, CDR2 SVGAGI (reference sequence). Trimming removed 6 bases from V and 4 bases from J; junction bases left unmatched: 8. The CDR3 is 14 residues long.

The V and J genes are TRBV10-3 and TRBJ1-1; unclear D gene. Trimming removed 6 bases from V and 4 bases from J, with 15 bases in between. Germline CDR1 and CDR2: ENHRY and SYGVKD. CDR3 length: 14 residues. The CDR3 nucleotides are TGTGCCATCAGCTTCGCTCAGGCGGGCACTGAAGCTTTCTTT. This translates into CAISFAQAGTEAFF.

The gene calls are TRBV5-4 and TRBJ2-7, with 9 positions matching TRBD2. This CDR3 is 15 amino acids long. V was pared by 2 bases and J by 0 bases, with 3 bases of the junction left unmatched. Germline values: CDR1 SGHNT, CDR2 YYREEE (reference sequence). CDR3 nucleotides: TGTGCCAGCAGCTTAGGCGGGAGGGCCTCCTACGAGCAGTACTTC. This sequence encodes CASSLGGRASYEQYF.

The chain joins TRBV7-3 to TRBJ1-1; D uncertain. V shed 3 bases and J shed 2 bases, with 7 bases lying between them. CDR3 length equals 13 residues. Germline V lookup: CDR1 SGHTA, CDR2 FQGTGA. CDR3 loop: CASSFQINTEAFF. CDR3 in DNA: TGTGCCAGCAGCTTCCAGATAAACACTGAAGCTTTCTTT.

The J gene is TRBJ2-7, the V gene TRBV10-3; D perhaps matches TRBD2 (6 bases). The CDR3 length is 13 residues. Germline loops: CDR1 ENHRY, CDR2 SYGVKD. The germline V and J ends were trimmed by 6 bases and 2 bases, with 11 bases remaining between them. The CDR3 protein is CAIRRDPTYEQYF. In DNA form, the CDR3 reads TGTGCCATCAGGCGGGACCCTACCTACGAGCAGTACTTC.

This clone was counted between two and nine times. The chain is built from TRBV9 and TRBJ1-3; the D is unclear. Germline V gene data show CDR1 as SGDLS and CDR2 as YYNGEE. Between the trimmed V and J ends, which lost 0 bases and 0 bases, there was a span of 16 bases. This CDR3 has 18 amino acids. Written as DNA, the CDR3 is TGTGCCAGCAGCGTAGAACGGACGGCGGGGAGCTCTGGAAACACCATATATTTT. It is translated as CASSVERTAGSSGNTIYF. The full variable domain, with the rest looked up from reference TRBV9 and TRBJ1-3, is DSGVTQTPKHLITATGQRVTLRCSPRSGDLSVYWYQQSLDQGLQFLIQYYNGEERAKGNILERFSAQQFPDLHSELNLSSLELGDSALYFCASSVERTAGSSGNTIYFGEGSWLTVV.

CDR3 loop: CASSYGTSLGNTIYF. In DNA form, the CDR3 reads TGTGCCAGCAGTTATGGGACATCTCTTGGAAACACCATATATTTT. This rearrangement joins TRBV6-5 to TRBJ1-3, with D tentatively TRBD1 (6 bases). The CDR3 totals 15 residues. Trimming stripped 3 bases from V and 3 bases from J, with 12 bases between. Germline V gives CDR1 MNHEY, CDR2 SVGAGI.

The chain carries TRBV6-1 and TRBJ1-1; no clear D gene. Per germline, CDR1 MNHNS and CDR2 SASEGT. The CDR3 has 13 residues. V lost 7 bases, J lost 0 bases, and 9 bases lay in between. CDR3 in amino acids: CASTARMNTEAFF. CDR3 coding DNA: TGTGCCAGCACGGCCCGGATGAACACTGAAGCTTTCTTT.

The count of this clone is one. The V call is TRBV4-1, the J call TRBJ2-7; tentative D call: TRBD1 (6 bases). Germline CDR1 reads MGHRA; CDR2 reads YSYEKL. CDR3 length: 15 amino acids. The germline V and J ends were trimmed by 4 bases and 1 base, with 14 bases remaining between them. In nucleotides, the CDR3 is TGCGCCAGCAGCCGGGCCGAAGGGGGTTCCTACGAGCAGTACTTC. Residues: CASSRAEGGSYEQYF.

The genes are TRBV14 and TRBJ2-3; possibly TRBD1 for D (5 bases). V gave up 0 bases and J gave up 14 bases, with 15 bases separating them. Per the germline V gene, CDR1 is SGHDN and CDR2 is FVKESK. The CDR3 extends over 13 amino acids. This CDR3 reads CASSQEIRALRYF. The CDR3 DNA reads TGTGCCAGCAGCCAAGAAATCAGGGCGCTACGGTATTTT.

Concerning this clone: It may be a read error: a sequence one base away is much more abundant. The J gene is TRBJ2-7, the V gene TRBV10-2, with D hard to call. Germline assignment: CDR1 WSHSY and CDR2 SAAADI. V dropped 3 bases and J dropped 2 bases, with 2 bases sitting between them. The CDR3 extends over 11 amino acids. CDR3 protein: CASSDTYEQYF. CDR3 coding DNA: TGCGCCAGCAGTGACACCTACGAGCAGTACTTC.

This clone was seen only once. The chain has TRBV5-4 and TRBJ2-2; tentatively, D is TRBD2 (6 bases). The CDR3 runs 17 residues. Germline CDR1 SGHNT, CDR2 YYREEE (reference sequence). V was pared by 4 bases and J by 4 bases, with 20 bases between. CDR3 residues: CASSPLGGSGITGELFF. CDR3 coding DNA: TGTGCCAGCAGCCCGCTCGGGGGTAGCGGAATCACCGGGGAGCTGTTTTTT.

Comments on this clone: The sample carries other DNA sequences with the same CDR3. The chain employs TRBV7-2 and TRBJ2-7, with D uncertain. This CDR3 is built from 14 residues. Germline V gene lookup returns CDR1 SGHTA and CDR2 FQGNSA. V was pared by 3 bases and J by 3 bases, with 12 bases between. CDR3 nucleotides: TGTGCCAGCAGCTTCACGGGTGGCGACTACGAGCAGTACTTC. This codes for CASSFTGGDYEQYF. The complete variable domain, with remaining parts taken from reference TRBV7-2 and TRBJ2-7, reads GAGVSQSPSNKVTEKGKDVELRCDPISGHTALYWYRQSLGQGLEFLIYFQGNSAPDKSGLPSDRFSAERTGGSVSTLTIQRTQQEDSAVYLCASSFTGGDYEQYFGPGTRLTVT.

The J gene is TRBJ1-1, the V gene TRBV30; TRBD1 is a possible D gene (5 bases). The germline V gene encodes CDR1 GTSNPN and CDR2 SVGIG (reference sequence). V was cut by 0 bases and J by 10 bases, with 15 bases left in between. CDR3 length equals 13 residues. CDR3 amino acids: CAWSVRDPLPAFF. Here the CDR3 DNA reads TGTGCCTGGAGTGTACGGGACCCCCTGCCAGCTTTCTTT.

The V gene is TRBV2, the J gene TRBJ2-2; 7 nucleotides line up with TRBD2. V shed 6 bases and J 5 bases; nucleotides not matched to a gene: 6. Germline V CDR1 and CDR2: SNHLY, FYNNEI. The CDR3 spans 14 residues. The DNA for the CDR3 is TGTGCCAGCAGGCAGGCGGGGGTGACCGGGGAGCTGTTTTTT. As protein: CASRQAGVTGELFF.

The chain recombines TRBV28 with TRBJ1-5; TRBD1 might be the D (6 bases). CDR3 size: 14 residues. Trimming cost V 6 bases and J 14 bases, with 23 bases left between them. Germline CDR1 is MDHEN and CDR2 is SYDVKM. Here the CDR3 reads CASRSGTTRFSEHF. CDR3 nucleotide sequence: TGTGCCAGCAGGTCCGGGACAACACGGTTTTCCGAGCATTTT.